The clone carrying this T cell receptor (beta chain) came up many times. Antigen: not known. The CDR3 spans 15 residues. With 1 base clipped from V and 7 bases from J, the junction kept 7 bases outside the gene matches. Germline CDR1 and CDR2: SEHNR and FQNEAQ (reference sequence). These data come from a study of T-cell reconstitution after alpha-beta-depleted transplantation in children. Study conclusions and caveats: Where some patients showed high TCRbeta diversity at day 60, it came from recipient T cells and thymic progenitors that had survived. T-cell counts and diversity at one year post-transplant came mainly from newly produced T cells. The study reportedly traced alpha-beta T cells about two months after transplant to several hundred expanded graft clones.

The authors prepared the TCRbeta library with unique molecular identifiers. A single record per CDR3 protein comes from TCRdb applying MiXCR to the PCR reads. Seen here are about 420,000 distinct CDR3 sequences, 15% to 20% observed once, and the top ten hold under 30%. Sequences were derived from PBMCs, mostly from graft donor cells, sampled 360 days after TCRalphabeta/CD19-depleted stem cell transplant. This chain joins TRBV7-9 and TRBJ2-1; 7 nucleotides match TRBD2. The TCR was taken from a boy under two years old who had a stem cell transplant for Wiskott-Aldrich syndrome, so the T cells may come from the graft donor. The CDR3 region has the DNA TGTGCCAGCAGCTTAGGGGGGGGACGAGCAAATGAGCAGTTCTTC. This codes for CASSLGGGRANEQFF. Filled out from reference TRBV7-9 and TRBJ2-1, the complete variable domain reads DTGVSQNPRHKITKRGQNVTFRCDPISEHNRLYWYRQTLGQGPEFLTYFQNEAQLEKSRLLSDRFSAERPKGSFSTLEIQRTEQGDSAMYLCASSLGGGRANEQFFGPGTRLTVL.